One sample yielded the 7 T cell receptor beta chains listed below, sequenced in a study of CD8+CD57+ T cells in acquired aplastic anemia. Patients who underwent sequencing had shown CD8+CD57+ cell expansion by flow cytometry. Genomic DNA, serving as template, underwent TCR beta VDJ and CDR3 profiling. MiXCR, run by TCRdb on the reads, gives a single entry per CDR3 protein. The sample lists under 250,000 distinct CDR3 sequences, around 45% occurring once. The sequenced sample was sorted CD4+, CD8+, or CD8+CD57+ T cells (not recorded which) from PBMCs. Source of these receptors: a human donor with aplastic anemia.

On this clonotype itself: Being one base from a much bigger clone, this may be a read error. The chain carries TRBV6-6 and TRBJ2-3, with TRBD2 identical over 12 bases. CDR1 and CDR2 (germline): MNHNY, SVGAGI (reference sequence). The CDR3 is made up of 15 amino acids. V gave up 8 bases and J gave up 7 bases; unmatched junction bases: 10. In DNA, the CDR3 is TGTGCCAGCGGTGGCCTAGCGGGAGGGGGATATACGCAGTATTTT. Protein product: CASGGLAGGGYTQYF.

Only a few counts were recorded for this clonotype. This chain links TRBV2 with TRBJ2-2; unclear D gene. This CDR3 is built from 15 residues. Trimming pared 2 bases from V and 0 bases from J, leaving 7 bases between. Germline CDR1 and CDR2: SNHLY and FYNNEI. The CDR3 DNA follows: TGTGCCAGCAGTGAAAGTGAGACGAACACCGGGGAGCTGTTTTTT. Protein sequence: CASSESETNTGELFF. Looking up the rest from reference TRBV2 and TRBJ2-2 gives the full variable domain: EPEVTQTPSHQVTQMGQEVILRCVPISNHLYFYWYRQILGQKVEFLVSFYNNEISEKSEIFDDQFSVERPDGSNFTLKIRSTKLEDSAMYFCASSESETNTGELFFGEGSRLTVL.

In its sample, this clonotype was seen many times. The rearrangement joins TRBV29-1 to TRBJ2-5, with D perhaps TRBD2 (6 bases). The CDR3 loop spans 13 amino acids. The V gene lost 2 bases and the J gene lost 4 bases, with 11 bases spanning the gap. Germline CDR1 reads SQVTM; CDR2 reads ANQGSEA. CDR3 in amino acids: CSVEMVGGETQYF. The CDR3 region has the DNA TGCAGCGTTGAAATGGTGGGAGGAGAGACCCAGTACTTC. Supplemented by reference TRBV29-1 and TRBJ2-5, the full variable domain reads SAVISQKPSRDICQRGTSLTIQCQVDSQVTMMFWYRQQPGQSLTLIATANQGSEATYESGFVIDKFPISRPNLTFSTLTVSNMSPEDSSIYLCSVEMVGGETQYFGPGTRLLVL.

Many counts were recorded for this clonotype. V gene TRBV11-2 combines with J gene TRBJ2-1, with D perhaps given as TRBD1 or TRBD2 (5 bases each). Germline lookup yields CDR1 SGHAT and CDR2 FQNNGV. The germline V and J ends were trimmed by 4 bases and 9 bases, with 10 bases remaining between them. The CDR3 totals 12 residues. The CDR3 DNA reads TGTGCCAGCAGCTCCCCGGGACCTGAGCAGTTCTTC. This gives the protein CASSSPGPEQFF.

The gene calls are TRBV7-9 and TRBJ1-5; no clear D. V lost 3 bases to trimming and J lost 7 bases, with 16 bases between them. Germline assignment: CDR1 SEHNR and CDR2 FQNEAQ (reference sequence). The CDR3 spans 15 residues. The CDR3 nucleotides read TGTGCCAGCAGCTTGGGAGACACGGACGGGCAGCCCCAGCATTTT. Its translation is CASSLGDTDGQPQHF. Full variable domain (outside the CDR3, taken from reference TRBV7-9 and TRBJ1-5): DTGVSQNPRHKITKRGQNVTFRCDPISEHNRLYWYRQTLGQGPEFLTYFQNEAQLEKSRLLSDRFSAERPKGSFSTLEIQRTEQGDSAMYLCASSLGDTDGQPQHFGDGTRLSIL.

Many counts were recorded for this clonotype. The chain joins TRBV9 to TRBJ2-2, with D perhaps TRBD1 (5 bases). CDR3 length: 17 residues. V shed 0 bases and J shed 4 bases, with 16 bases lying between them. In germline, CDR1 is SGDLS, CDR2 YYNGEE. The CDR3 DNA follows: TGTGCCAGCAGCGTAGGAGGCAGGGCCCATCCCACCGGGGAGCTGTTTTTT. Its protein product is CASSVGGRAHPTGELFF.

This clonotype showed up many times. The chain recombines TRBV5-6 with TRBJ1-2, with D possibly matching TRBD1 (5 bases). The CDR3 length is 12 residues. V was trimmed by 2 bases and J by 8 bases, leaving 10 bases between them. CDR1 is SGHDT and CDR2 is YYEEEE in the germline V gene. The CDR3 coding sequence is TGTGCCAGCAGCTTTGGACACGCAGGCTACACCTTC. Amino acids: CASSFGHAGYTF.